The rows below give T cell receptor beta chains drawn from one sample of a study of shared T cell receptors in the human thymus. The table came from immunoSEQ multiplex PCR; TCRdb's copy has only in-frame clones and leaves some out. The sample includes about 660,000 clones, around 87% of them seen just once. These records were also assigned to another study, of human thymus T cells.

The sequenced material came from thymocytes. These receptors all stem from a boy younger than two with a congenital heart defect. Both conserved end residues are part of each CDR3. D genes are given only for firm matches. The listing skips clone size in some rows; elsewhere it reads once, few, many or a size class.

-,-,TRBV6-6,TRBJ2-1,CASSEVGGRTGEQFF,TGTGCCAGCAGCGAAGTGGGGGGGCGCACAGGTGAGCAGTTCTTC
-,-,TRBV23-1,TRBJ1-1,CASSLDRTPMNTEAFF,TGCGCCAGCAGTCTGGACAGAACTCCAATGAACACTGAAGCTTTCTTT
-,-,TRBV2,TRBJ1-1,CASPFRVQNTEAFF,TGTGCCAGCCCATTCAGGGTGCAGAACACTGAAGCTTTCTTT
-,-,TRBV25-1,TRBJ1-5,CASSGGGNQPQHF,TGTGCCAGCAGTGGAGGTGGGAATCAGCCCCAGCATTTT
-,TRBD1,TRBV19,TRBJ1-2,CASIASTGLGKYLYGYTF,TGTGCCAGTATTGCCTCGACAGGGTTGGGGAAATACCTCTATGGCTACACCTTC
-,-,TRBV5-1,TRBJ1-4,CASSLEGGERGANNEKLFF,TGCGCCAGCAGCTTGGAAGGGGGGGAGCGCGGGGCTAATAATGAAAAACTGTTTTTT
-,-,TRBV9,TRBJ2-7,CASSVGTPEGYEQYF,TGTGCCAGCAGCGTAGGGACCCCCGAGGGCTACGAGCAGTACTTC
-,TRBD1,TRBV28,TRBJ1-5,CASNPSGRRGLVGGQPQHF,TGTGCCAGCAACCCCTCGGGTCGCAGGGGGCTAGTTGGGGGTCAGCCCCAGCATTTT
few,-,TRBV15,TRBJ1-1,CATSREGGRRPYLNTEAFF,TGTGCCACCAGCAGAGAGGGGGGTAGGCGACCTTATCTGAACACTGAAGCTTTCTTT
-,TRBD2,TRBV5-1,TRBJ2-1,CASSLVNRTSGYSSYNEQFF,TGCGCCAGCAGCTTGGTTAATCGGACTAGCGGGTACAGCTCCTACAATGAGCAGTTCTTC
-,TRBD1,TRBV27,TRBJ1-3,CASSQTGGRNTIYF,TGTGCCAGCAGTCAGACAGGGGGGCGAAACACCATATATTTT
-,TRBD2,TRBV30,TRBJ2-7,CALRRLADPYEQYF,TGTGCCTTAAGGCGACTAGCGGACCCCTACGAGCAGTACTTC
-,-,TRBV29-1,TRBJ2-1,CSAHARRHYNEQFF,TGCAGCGCTCACGCCCGGCGGCACTACAATGAGCAGTTCTTC
once,TRBD1,TRBV5-1,TRBJ1-6,CASSTWTGEGGSNSPLHF,TGCGCCAGCAGCACCTGGACAGGGGAAGGAGGTAGCAATTCCCCCCTCCACTTT
-,-,TRBV2,TRBJ1-2,CASSADGGGYGYTF,TGTGCCAGCAGTGCCGACGGAGGAGGGTATGGCTACACCTTC
-,-,TRBV29-1,TRBJ1-3,CSVEPGGSGNTIYF,TGCAGCGTTGAACCCGGAGGCTCTGGAAACACCATATATTTT
-,TRBD2,TRBV19,TRBJ2-3,CASSIGGTSGRAWHF,TGTGCCAGTAGTATAGGGGGGACTAGCGGGAGGGCCTGGCATTTT
-,TRBD2,TRBV27,TRBJ2-3,CASGKRGNTDTQYF,TGTGCCAGCGGCAAGCGGGGGAACACAGATACGCAGTATTTT